This is a list of T cell receptor beta chains from one sample in a study of cytomegalovirus exposure and HLA in healthy donors. The protocol was immunoSEQ multiplex PCR, while the TCRdb copy is restricted to in-frame clones and leaves out a portion. The sample lists approximately 170,000 clones, approximately 71% seen once, with around 1.5% in the top ten. Sequenced: PBMCs. These TCRs come from a girl aged 5-17 years in good health and CMV-seronegative. CDR3s include the opening cysteine and the closing phenylalanine or tryptophan. The D gene is left open where the match is weak. Part of the rows lack a size; the others show once, few, many or a class for expanded clones.

TRBJ2-1 | 14 | TRBV6-6 | NA | few | CASSYSSPDNEQFF | TGTGCCAGCAGTTACTCGAGCCCTGACAATGAGCAGTTCTTC
TRBJ2-1 | 12 | TRBV4-1 | NA | NA | CASSQDWSEQFF | TGCGCCAGCAGCCAAGATTGGAGTGAGCAGTTCTTC
TRBJ2-1 | 16 | TRBV7-3 | TRBD2 | NA | CASSSSGESAYNEQFF | TGTGCCAGCAGCTCAAGCGGGGAGAGCGCCTACAATGAGCAGTTCTTC
TRBJ2-5 | 16 | TRBV7-9 | TRBD1 | NA | CASSPYGAGGFETQYF | TGTGCCAGCAGCCCGTACGGGGCAGGGGGCTTTGAGACCCAGTACTTC
TRBJ2-2 | 14 | TRBV7-8 | TRBD1 | NA | CASSRDRDTGELFF | TGTGCCAGCAGCCGGGACAGGGACACCGGGGAGCTGTTTTTT
TRBJ1-4 | 16 | TRBV7-6 | NA | once | CASSLYSGPGAEKLFF | TGTGCCAGCAGCTTATATTCCGGGCCTGGGGCCGAAAAACTGTTTTTT
TRBJ1-3 | 15 | TRBV18 | NA | NA | CASSPPSAGRNTIYF | TGTGCCAGCTCACCACCGTCGGCGGGGCGAAACACCATATATTTT
TRBJ1-1 | 12 | TRBV25-1 | NA | NA | CASTGIVAEAFF | TGTGCCAGTACAGGGATTGTCGCTGAAGCTTTCTTT
TRBJ2-5 | 14 | TRBV5-1 | TRBD2 | NA | CASTRGGEEGTQYF | TGCGCCAGCACCCGGGGGGGCGAGGAGGGGACCCAGTACTTC
TRBJ1-4 | 16 | TRBV25-1 | TRBD1 | NA | CATSRGRDREGEKLFF | TGTGCCACCTCCCGGGGTCGGGACAGGGAGGGTGAAAAACTGTTTTTT
TRBJ2-1 | 14 | TRBV5-4 | NA | NA | CASSLQGGHNEQFF | TGTGCCAGCAGCTTACAGGGGGGGCACAATGAGCAGTTCTTC
TRBJ2-1 | 16 | TRBV15 | TRBD2 | few | CATSRDQRGFDNEQFF | TGTGCCACCAGCAGAGATCAGCGGGGCTTCGACAATGAGCAGTTCTTC
TRBJ1-1 | 14 | TRBV27 | TRBD1 | NA | CASSSVQGATEAFF | TGTGCCAGCAGTTCCGTCCAGGGGGCGACTGAAGCTTTCTTT
TRBJ2-1 | 9 | TRBV19 | NA | once | CASTPEQFF | TGTGCCAGTACCCCGGAGCAGTTCTTC
TRBJ1-3 | 14 | TRBV30 | NA | NA | CAWSVPGAGNTIYF | TGTGCCTGGAGTGTACCAGGGGCTGGAAACACCATATATTTT
TRBJ1-5 | 16 | TRBV6-5 | NA | NA | CASSYGSQGANQPQHF | TGTGCCAGCAGTTACGGTTCACAGGGAGCCAACCAGCCCCAGCATTTT
TRBJ1-1 | 14 | TRBV7-3 | NA | few | CASSLGRVGTEAFF | TGTGCCAGCAGCTTGGGGAGGGTGGGTACTGAAGCTTTCTTT
TRBJ1-2 | 15 | TRBV6-1 | TRBD1 | once | CAFGEGQTINYGYTF | TGTGCCTTTGGCGAGGGACAGACTATAAACTATGGCTACACCTTC
TRBJ1-5 | 16 | TRBV7-2 | NA | NA | CASSTQGGGTPWPQHF | TGTGCCAGCAGCACCCAGGGCGGGGGGACTCCGTGGCCCCAGCATTTT
TRBJ2-7 | 15 | TRBV13 | NA | NA | CASSFRTEVNYEQYF | TGTGCCAGCAGCTTCCGGACGGAGGTCAACTACGAGCAGTACTTC
TRBJ2-7 | 15 | TRBV5-1 | TRBD1 | NA | CASSLAFRGTYEQYF | TGCGCCAGCAGCTTGGCCTTCAGGGGGACCTACGAGCAGTACTTC
TRBJ1-5 | 16 | TRBV9 | NA | NA | CASSVPPGNSNQPQHF | TGTGCCAGCAGCGTCCCCCCGGGGAATAGCAATCAGCCCCAGCATTTT
TRBJ1-4 | 15 | TRBV28 | NA | NA | CASSLPGEFNEKLFF | TGTGCCAGCAGTCTACCGGGGGAATTTAATGAAAAACTGTTTTTT
TRBJ2-2 | 16 | TRBV5-6 | TRBD1 | NA | CASSLAGQGTTGELFF | TGTGCCAGCAGCTTGGCGGGACAGGGTACAACCGGGGAGCTGTTTTTT
TRBJ1-5 | 12 | TRBV2 | NA | few | CASSTNMQPQHF | TGTGCCAGCAGTACAAATATGCAGCCCCAGCATTTT
TRBJ1-6 | 14 | TRBV6-1 | TRBD1 | NA | CASSEGTGPFVLHF | TGTGCCAGCAGTGAAGGGACAGGTCCATTCGTGCTCCACTTT
TRBJ1-5 | 14 | TRBV2 | NA | few | CASSERTPNQPQHF | TGTGCCAGCAGTGAAAGAACACCTAATCAGCCCCAGCATTTT
TRBJ2-2 | 16 | TRBV15 | TRBD1 | NA | CATSKDGTGDTGELFF | TGTGCCACCAGCAAGGACGGGACAGGGGACACCGGGGAGCTGTTTTTT
TRBJ1-4 | 16 | TRBV9 | TRBD1 | NA | CASSPDRGEGGEKLFF | TGTGCCAGCAGCCCCGACAGGGGAGAAGGGGGTGAAAAACTGTTTTTT
TRBJ2-3 | 13 | TRBV2 | NA | NA | CASSPGATDTQYF | TGTGCCAGCAGTCCAGGGGCCACAGATACGCAGTATTTT
TRBJ2-3 | 16 | TRBV5-1 | TRBD2 | NA | CASSSTSGGLTDTQYF | TGCGCCAGCAGCTCGACTAGCGGGGGGCTCACAGATACGCAGTATTTT
TRBJ1-2 | 14 | TRBV5-1 | NA | NA | CASSLDRIDYGYTF | TGCGCCAGCAGCTTGGACAGGATAGACTATGGCTACACCTTC
TRBJ1-1 | 12 | TRBV28 | NA | NA | CASSLQQFEAFF | TGTGCCAGCAGTTTACAACAGTTTGAAGCTTTCTTT
TRBJ2-6 | 16 | TRBV9 | TRBD1 | NA | CASSETGEAGANVLTF | TGTGCCAGCAGCGAGACAGGGGAGGCTGGGGCCAACGTCCTGACTTTC
TRBJ1-4 | 14 | TRBV19 | NA | few | CASSMVVMSEKLFF | TGTGCCAGTAGTATGGTGGTGATGAGTGAAAAACTGTTTTTT
TRBJ2-1 | 11 | TRBV29-1 | NA | NA | CSVAPNNEQFF | TGCAGCGTTGCCCCCAACAATGAGCAGTTCTTC
TRBJ1-2 | 16 | TRBV10-3 | TRBD1 | few | CAISEGSGQGLRGYTF | TGTGCCATCAGTGAGGGCTCGGGACAGGGGCTACGCGGCTACACCTTC
TRBJ2-7 | 18 | TRBV5-1 | TRBD1 | once | CASSLEIGTGPSSYEQYF | TGCGCCAGCAGCTTGGAAATTGGGACAGGGCCGAGCTCCTACGAGCAGTACTTC
TRBJ1-5 | 14 | TRBV19 | TRBD1 | NA | CASEQGAPNQPQHF | TGTGCCAGCGAACAGGGGGCACCCAATCAGCCCCAGCATTTT
TRBJ2-7 | 19 | TRBV27 | TRBD1 | NA | CASPTFRDRGNPRPYEQYF | TGTGCCAGCCCCACTTTCCGGGACAGGGGTAACCCCCGCCCCTACGAGCAGTACTTC
TRBJ1-1 | 14 | TRBV7-6 | NA | NA | CASSPPGAGTEAFF | TGTGCCAGCAGCCCGCCAGGGGCTGGCACTGAAGCTTTCTTT
TRBJ1-1 | 14 | TRBV10-2 | TRBD1 | few | CASVFGTGAGEAFF | TGCGCCAGCGTTTTTGGGACAGGGGCAGGTGAAGCTTTCTTT
TRBJ1-2 | 13 | TRBV28 | NA | once | CASTMGGSYGYTF | TGTGCCAGCACCATGGGGGGATCCTATGGCTACACCTTC
TRBJ1-1 | 14 | TRBV5-5 | NA | NA | CASSLLAGNTEAFF | TGTGCCAGCAGCTTGTTGGCGGGAAACACTGAAGCTTTCTTT
TRBJ2-1 | 14 | TRBV7-3 | NA | NA | CASSLRGGPSEQFF | TGTGCCAGCAGCCTCCGGGGAGGCCCCAGTGAGCAGTTCTTC
TRBJ2-1 | 15 | TRBV7-9 | TRBD1 | NA | CASSSLTGDYNEQFF | TGTGCCAGCAGCTCATTGACAGGGGATTACAATGAGCAGTTCTTC
TRBJ1-6 | 14 | TRBV2 | TRBD1 | NA | CASRDGQGNSPLHF | TGTGCCAGCAGAGACGGACAGGGGAATTCACCCCTCCACTTT
TRBJ2-3 | 21 | TRBV15 | TRBD2 | few | CATSSPRGLAGSPAGTDTQYF | TGTGCCACCAGCAGCCCTAGGGGACTAGCGGGATCCCCCGCGGGCACAGATACGCAGTATTTT
TRBJ1-2 | 14 | TRBV10-3 | TRBD1 | once | CAIGRGPSNYGYTF | TGTGCCATCGGAAGGGGGCCCTCTAACTATGGCTACACCTTC